The 5 T cell receptor beta chains presented below share a single source sample, sequenced in a study of CD8 T cells in Susac syndrome. Random hexamers were used to reverse transcribe an amount of roughly 0.5 to 1 ug RNA. TCRdb ran MiXCR on the immunoSEQ multiplex PCR reads and lists one entry per CDR3 protein. The table lists around 59,000 distinct CDR3 sequences, roughly 92% of them singletons. The source material was CD8+ T cells from PBMCs. The receptors were gathered from a human donor in good health.

The V call is TRBV4-1, the J call TRBJ2-1; maybe TRBD1 (5 bases). The CDR3 has 18 residues. Per the germline V gene, CDR1 is MGHRA and CDR2 is YSYEKL. Trimming stripped 0 bases from V and 7 bases from J, with 22 bases between. CDR3 sequence: CASSQDEVGRDGKNEQFF. CDR3 DNA: TGCGCCAGCAGCCAAGATGAAGTGGGGCGTGACGGTAAGAATGAGCAGTTCTTC.

V and J are TRBV6-2 or TRBV6-3 and TRBJ1-1; D is undetermined. V was shortened by 0 bases and J by 5 bases, with 7 bases between the two germline ends. This CDR3 spans 13 amino acids. Germline lookup yields CDR1 MNHEY and CDR2 SVGEGT. DNA for the CDR3: TGTGCCAGCAGTTACTCGAGGGTGACTGAAGCTTTCTTT. Its translation: CASSYSRVTEAFF.

The chain couples TRBV3-1 to TRBJ1-1; unclear D gene. This CDR3 is 21 amino acids long. V was cut by 0 bases and J by 1 base, with 27 bases left in between. Per the germline V gene, CDR1 is LGHDT and CDR2 is YNNKEL (reference sequence). CDR3 residues: CASSQEAVQARTNRWNTEAFF. The DNA of the CDR3 is TGTGCCAGCAGCCAAGAGGCAGTTCAGGCCAGGACGAATAGATGGAACACTGAAGCTTTCTTT.

CDR3 region: CASSFAAAETQYF. In DNA form, the CDR3 reads TGTGCCAGCAGCTTTGCGGCTGCAGAGACCCAGTACTTC. The V call is TRBV5-6, the J call TRBJ2-5; D remains unclear. Trimming took 2 bases from V and 4 from J, leaving 9 bases between them. The CDR3 length is 13 residues. Germline CDR1 SGHDT, CDR2 YYEEEE.

This chain uses TRBV2 with TRBJ1-4, with D perhaps TRBD1 (5 bases). Germline V gene data show CDR1 as SNHLY and CDR2 as FYNNEI. The CDR3 consists of 16 residues. V was pared by 8 bases and J by 2 bases, with 18 bases between. The CDR3 DNA sequence: TGTGCCAGCTCAAAGGATGAGGGGCCCACTAATGAAAAACTGTTTTTT. This codes for CASSKDEGPTNEKLFF.